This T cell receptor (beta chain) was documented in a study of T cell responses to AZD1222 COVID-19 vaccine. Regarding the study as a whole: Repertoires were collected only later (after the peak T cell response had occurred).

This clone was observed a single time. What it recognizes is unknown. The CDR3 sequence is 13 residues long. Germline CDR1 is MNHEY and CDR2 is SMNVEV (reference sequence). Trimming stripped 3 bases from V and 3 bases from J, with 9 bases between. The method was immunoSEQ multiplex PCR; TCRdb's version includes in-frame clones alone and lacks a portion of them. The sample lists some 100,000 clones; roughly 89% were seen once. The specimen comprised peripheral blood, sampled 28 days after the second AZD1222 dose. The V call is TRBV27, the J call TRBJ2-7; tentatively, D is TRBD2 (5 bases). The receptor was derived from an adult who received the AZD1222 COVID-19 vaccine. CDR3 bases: TGTGCCAGCAGTTTTGGAGGCAGCTACGAGCAGTACTTC. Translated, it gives CASSFGGSYEQYF.